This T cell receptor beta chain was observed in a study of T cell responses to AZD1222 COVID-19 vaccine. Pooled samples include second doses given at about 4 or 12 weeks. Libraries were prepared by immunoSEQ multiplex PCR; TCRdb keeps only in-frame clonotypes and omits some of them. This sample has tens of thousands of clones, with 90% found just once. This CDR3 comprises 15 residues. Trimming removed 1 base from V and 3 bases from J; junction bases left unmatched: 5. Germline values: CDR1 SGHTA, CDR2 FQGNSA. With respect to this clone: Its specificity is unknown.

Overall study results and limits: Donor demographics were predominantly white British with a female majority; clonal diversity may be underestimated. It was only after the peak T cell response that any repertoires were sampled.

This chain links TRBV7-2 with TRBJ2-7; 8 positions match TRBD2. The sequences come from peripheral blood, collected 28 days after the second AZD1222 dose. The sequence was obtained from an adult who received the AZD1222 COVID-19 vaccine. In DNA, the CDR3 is TGTGCCAGCAGCTTAGTCGGGGGGGCCGACTACGAGCAGTACTTC. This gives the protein CASSLVGGADYEQYF.